Listed below are T cell receptor beta chains from one sample, sequenced in a study of blood T cell repertoires in COVID-19. The data were produced by immunoSEQ multiplex PCR, yet TCRdb's version contains in-frame clones alone and is incomplete. The repertoire holds 250,000 to 350,000 clones, 80% to 90% seen once, with around 5.8% in the top ten. Sequenced input: peripheral blood. All receptors come from a woman between 45 and 60 years old with COVID-19, enrolled during active disease. Each CDR3 is given with its conserved first and last residue. The order of the fields is J gene, V gene, clone size, D gene, CDR3 DNA, CDR3 protein. D genes are given only for firm matches. Size values are once, few and many counts, or a class for expanded clones, and some rows have none.

>TRBJ2-1|TRBV7-9|-|TRBD2
TGTGCCAGCAGCTTAGCCGGGAGGCTCTACAATGAGCAGTTCTTC
CASSLAGRLYNEQFF
>TRBJ2-1|TRBV5-1|-|TRBD1
TGCGCCAGCAGCGCGACAGGGGGTTACAATGAGCAGTTCTTC
CASSATGGYNEQFF
>TRBJ1-1|TRBV6-2/TRBV6-3|-|TRBD1
TGTGCCAGCACTTATCAGGGGGTTGCTGAAGCTTTCTTT
CASTYQGVAEAFF
>TRBJ1-2|TRBV7-9|-|-
TGTGCCAGCAGCTCCAAAGTCTATGATGCTGGCTACACCTTC
CASSSKVYDAGYTF
>TRBJ2-3|TRBV18|-|-
TGTGCCAGCTCAGGGGAGGATACGCAGTATTTT
CASSGEDTQYF
>TRBJ2-1|TRBV9|-|-
TGTGCCAGCAGCCCCAGGGGTACCTACAATGAGCAGTTCTTC
CASSPRGTYNEQFF
>TRBJ1-3|TRBV3-1/TRBV3-2|-|-
TGTGCCAGCAGCCCCCCGGGAGGCTCTGGAAACACCATATATTTT
CASSPPGGSGNTIYF
>TRBJ2-7|TRBV6-5|-|TRBD1
TGTGCCAGCAGCCAACCGACAGGGGCCGAGCAGTACTTC
CASSQPTGAEQYF
>TRBJ2-1|TRBV7-2|once|TRBD1
TGTGCCAGCAGCCGCCAGGGGGGGGGACAGGGGTACAATGAGCAGTTCTTC
CASSRQGGGQGYNEQFF
>TRBJ2-1|TRBV19|-|-
TGTGCCAGTAGTATTGGGCTAGCTGTGGGCAATGAGCAGTTCTTC
CASSIGLAVGNEQFF
>TRBJ1-6|TRBV12-3/TRBV12-4|once|-
TGTGCCAGCAGTTTACAGGGTAATTCACCCCTCCACTTT
CASSLQGNSPLHF
>TRBJ2-5|TRBV15|-|-
TGTGCCACCAGCGGTGGGGGGGCGTTTGAGACCCAGTACTTC
CATSGGGAFETQYF
>TRBJ2-1|TRBV5-8|-|-
TGTGCCAGCAGCGCGCTACTAGCTTACCTTACGAATAGAGGTGAGCAGTTCTTC
CASSALLAYLTNRGEQFF
>TRBJ2-1|TRBV3-1/TRBV3-2|-|-
TGTGCCAGCAGCTTTAACTCCGGTGAGCAGTTCTTC
CASSFNSGEQFF
>TRBJ2-1|TRBV10-2|-|TRBD1
TGCGCCAGCAGGGGACAGGGTGGCCACAATGAGCAGTTCTTC
CASRGQGGHNEQFF
>TRBJ2-1|TRBV6-4|-|-
TGTGCCAGCAGTGACCGGGGCGGGGCCTCCGTGGGCGAGCAGTTCTTC
CASSDRGGASVGEQFF
>TRBJ2-1|TRBV19|-|TRBD1
TGTGCCAGTAGTATAGGGGCGGACAGGGTATTCTTAGATGAGCAGTTCTTC
CASSIGADRVFLDEQFF
>TRBJ2-5|TRBV5-1|-|-
TGCGCCAGCAGCCCTGGTGGGGGGGCAGAGACCCAGTACTTC
CASSPGGGAETQYF
>TRBJ1-2|TRBV6-5|-|TRBD1
TGTGCCAGCAGCCTGGGACAGGGCGGAGGCTACACCTTC
CASSLGQGGGYTF
>TRBJ1-2|TRBV30|-|TRBD1
TGTGCCTCCCACAGGACAGGGGCTAACTATGGCTACACCTTC
CASHRTGANYGYTF
>TRBJ2-1|TRBV13|-|TRBD2
TGTGCCAGCAGCTTTACTCCGGGACTAGCGGGAGAGGGCTCCTACAATGAGCAGTTCTTC
CASSFTPGLAGEGSYNEQFF
>TRBJ2-3|TRBV5-4|-|-
TGTGCCAGCAGCCAAACATCGAAGGGGGATACGCAGTATTTT
CASSQTSKGDTQYF
>TRBJ2-1|TRBV30|-|TRBD2
TGTGCCTGGAGTGTAAGTCGTCTGGCGGGAGATCAGTTCTTC
CAWSVSRLAGDQFF
>TRBJ2-3|TRBV28|-|TRBD2
TGTGCCAGCGGACGACTAGCGGGGGTAAAATCAGATACGCAGTATTTT
CASGRLAGVKSDTQYF
>TRBJ1-1|TRBV9|-|-
TGTGCCAGCAGCGTAGTTTCTCTCACTGAAGCTTTCTTT
CASSVVSLTEAFF
>TRBJ2-5|TRBV14|once|-
TGTGCCAGCAGCCAAGATTTAGGGGTCCAAGAGACCCAGTACTTC
CASSQDLGVQETQYF